This TCR beta chain was profiled in a study of cytomegalovirus exposure and HLA in healthy donors. General study findings and limits: Specificity for CMV antigens was confirmed in vitro for three of the CMV-associated chains. Among donors in an Asian-associated ancestry cluster, a later analysis reportedly found fewer N-insertions than the roughly 670-donor mean. V- and J-gene trimming in TCR beta was tied to a missense DCLRE1C variant by an analysis performed later.

Vbeta (60) and Jbeta (13) primers were used in the PCR. Original processing methods: About 12 million of the 80 million or so unique TCR beta chains counted in a later analysis were shared. TCRdb's copy holds only in-frame clones and misses some; the assay was immunoSEQ multiplex PCR. That table supplies the V and J calls and clone size; D and trimming were determined from the DNA. This table has around 160,000 clones, more than 65% appearing once. Germline values: CDR1 SGHRS, CDR2 YFSETQ. The CDR3 has 14 residues. Trimming left V 4 bases short and J 7 bases short, with 17 bases between. About this clone: No antigen is known for it.

The V and J genes are TRBV5-1 and TRBJ1-2; D unresolved. The TCR was taken from a man aged 18 to 30 in good health and CMV-seropositive. Specimen: PBMCs. CDR3 sequence: CASSPEASFGGYTF. CDR3 DNA sequence: TGCGCCAGCAGCCCCGAGGCGTCCTTTGGTGGCTACACCTTC.